The T cell receptor (beta chain) described here comes from a study of radiotherapy plus CTLA-4 blockade in lung cancer. Chemo-refractory metastatic non-small-cell lung cancer patients received focal radiation with ipilimumab CTLA-4 blockade. V lost 2 bases and J lost 6; bases outside the gene matches: 1. CDR3 size: 15 residues. Germline V gene data show CDR1 as MNHNS and CDR2 as SASEGT. To note about this clone: What it binds is unknown.

Overall study findings and caveats: Early shifts in blood T cell clones, with interferon-beta, reportedly predicted response best.

Produced via immunoSEQ multiplex PCR; TCRdb's table is partial and in-frame only. The table lists 40,000 to 60,000 clones, approximately 85% of them singletons, with approximately 3.5% in the top ten. V is TRBV6-1 and J is TRBJ2-2, with 12 bases fitting TRBD2. The source of this sequence is a human donor with non-small cell lung cancer who had stable disease on radiotherapy plus ipilimumab. Source: peripheral blood, taken from a patient treated with radiotherapy plus ipilimumab. The CDR3 nucleotides read TGTGCCAGCAGTGAACTAGCGGGAGGGCCCGGGGAGCTGTTTTTT. Its protein product is CASSELAGGPGELFF.